Below, 4 T cell receptor beta chains from the same sample are listed, as sequenced in a study of OX40 agonist ivuxolimab in advanced cancers. Only in-frame clones appear in the TCRdb table, and some are missing; sequencing was by immunoSEQ multiplex PCR. The sample contains roughly 22,000 clones, roughly 90% of which appear only once. The source was CD4+ or CD8+ T cells sorted from blood, collected in a trial of the OX40 agonist ivuxolimab. These receptors were taken from an adult with an advanced solid tumor such as melanoma, head and neck, liver or kidney cancer.

This clone was seen only a few times. The chain uses TRBV9 and TRBJ2-1; D call uncertain. This CDR3 is 16 amino acids long. V was cut by 0 bases and J by 0 bases, with 10 bases left in between. Germline assignment: CDR1 SGDLS and CDR2 YYNGEE. The DNA for the CDR3 is TGTGCCAGCAGCGTAGCGTACAGAATCTCCTACAATGAGCAGTTCTTC. It yields the protein CASSVAYRISYNEQFF.

The chain uses TRBV28 and TRBJ1-3; D remains unclear. Trimming removed 3 bases at V and 4 bases at J, with 4 bases between. This CDR3 spans 12 amino acids. The germline CDR1 and CDR2 sequences are MDHEN and SYDVKM. CDR3 amino acids: CASSFSGNTIYF. CDR3 DNA: TGTGCCAGCAGTTTCAGCGGAAACACCATATATTTT.

CDR3 coding DNA: TGTGCCAGCAGCCCCGGACAGTCTCGAGAAAAACTGTTTTTT. Its translation: CASSPGQSREKLFF. V gene TRBV6-5 combines with J gene TRBJ1-4; the D gene is possibly TRBD1 (6 bases). Per germline, CDR1 MNHEY and CDR2 SVGAGI. V was pared by 6 bases and J by 8 bases, with 16 bases between. The CDR3 has 14 residues.

J is TRBJ2-7 and V is TRBV4-1, with 10 positions matching TRBD1. With 3 bases clipped from V and 0 bases from J, the junction kept 2 bases outside the gene matches. CDR1 and CDR2 from the germline V gene are MGHRA and YSYEKL. The CDR3 consists of 15 residues. The CDR3 is CASSQGTGASYEQYF. In DNA form, the CDR3 reads TGCGCCAGCAGCCAGGGGACAGGGGCCTCCTACGAGCAGTACTTC.